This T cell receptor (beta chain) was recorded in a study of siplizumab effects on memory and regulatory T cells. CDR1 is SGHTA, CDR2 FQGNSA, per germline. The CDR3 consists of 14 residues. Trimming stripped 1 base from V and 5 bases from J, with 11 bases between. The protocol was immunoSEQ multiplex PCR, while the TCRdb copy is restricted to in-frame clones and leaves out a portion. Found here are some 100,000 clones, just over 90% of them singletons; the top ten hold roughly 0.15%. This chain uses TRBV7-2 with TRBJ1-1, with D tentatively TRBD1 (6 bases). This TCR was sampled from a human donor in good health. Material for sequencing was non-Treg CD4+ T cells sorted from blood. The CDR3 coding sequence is TGTGCCAGCAGCTTAGGGTCAGGGGTTACTGAAGCTTTCTTT. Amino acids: CASSLGSGVTEAFF.